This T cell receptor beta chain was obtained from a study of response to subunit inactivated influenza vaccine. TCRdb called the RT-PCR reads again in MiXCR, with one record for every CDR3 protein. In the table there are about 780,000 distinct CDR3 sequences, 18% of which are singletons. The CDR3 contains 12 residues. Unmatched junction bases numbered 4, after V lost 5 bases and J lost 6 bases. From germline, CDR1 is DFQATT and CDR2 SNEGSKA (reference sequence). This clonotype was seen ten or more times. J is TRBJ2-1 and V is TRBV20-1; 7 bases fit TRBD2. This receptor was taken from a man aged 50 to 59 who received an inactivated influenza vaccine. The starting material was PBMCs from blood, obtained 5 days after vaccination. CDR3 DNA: TGCAGTGCTGGACGGACTAGCAATGAGCAGTTCTTC. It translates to CSAGRTSNEQFF.